A single sample is the source of the 18 T cell receptor beta chains below, sequenced in a study of blood T cell repertoires in COVID-19. Produced via immunoSEQ multiplex PCR; TCRdb's table is partial and in-frame only. The table has some 350,000 clones, 90% seen once; the top ten hold around 7%. Material for sequencing was peripheral blood. All receptors come from a man between 18 and 35 years old with active or convalescent COVID-19.

This clone has more than one count but fewer than ten. The chain recombines TRBV7-9 with TRBJ1-1; 10 bases align to TRBD1. Germline values: CDR1 SEHNR, CDR2 FQNEAQ (reference sequence). CDR3 length: 15 amino acids. Unmatched junction bases numbered 11, after V lost 5 bases and J lost 8 bases. The CDR3 spells CASSPPAGTGAEAFF. CDR3 nucleotides: TGTGCCAGCAGCCCTCCTGCCGGGACAGGGGCCGAAGCTTTCTTT.

The J gene is TRBJ1-5, the V gene TRBV5-8, with D unclear. Germline V lookup: CDR1 SGHTS, CDR2 YDEGEE. There are 13 residues in the CDR3. Trimming cost V 4 bases and J 7 bases, with 12 bases left between them. CDR3 residues: CASSADLKQPQHF. The CDR3 nucleotides are TGTGCCAGCAGCGCGGACTTGAAGCAGCCCCAGCATTTT.

The chain employs TRBV5-6 and TRBJ2-7; D remains unclear. Between the trimmed V and J ends, which lost 5 bases and 0 bases, there was a span of 18 bases. The length of the CDR3 is 16 residues. Germline CDR1 is SGHDT and CDR2 is YYEEEE. The CDR3 reads CASSWYGVGLSYEQYF. CDR3 sequence (DNA): TGTGCCAGCAGTTGGTACGGAGTCGGCCTCTCCTACGAGCAGTACTTC.

A word on this clone: Other DNA sequences from this sample encode an identical CDR3 as well. The chain links TRBV11-3 to TRBJ2-7, with 7 nucleotides matching TRBD1. CDR1 is SGHNT and CDR2 is YENEEA in the germline V gene. The CDR3 runs 15 residues. V gave up 9 bases and J gave up 7 bases; unmatched junction bases: 18. CDR3 nucleotide sequence: TGTGCCAGTAGGTACCCGGGACAGTCAACGGGGGAGCAGTACTTC. Translation: CASRYPGQSTGEQYF.

The chain couples TRBV5-1 to TRBJ2-2; D is uncertain. CDR1 and CDR2 from the germline V gene are SGHRS and YFSETQ. This CDR3 is 15 amino acids long. V was pared by 2 bases and J by 11 bases, with 19 bases between. DNA for the CDR3: TGCGCCAGCAGCTTAACCGTATCTCCGGGTCCTGAGCTGTTTTTT. It encodes CASSLTVSPGPELFF.

The chain recombines TRBV18 with TRBJ2-7; D is possibly TRBD2 (6 bases). The germline V gene encodes CDR1 KGHSH and CDR2 LQKENI. V gave up 0 bases and J gave up 1 base, with 10 bases separating them. This CDR3 region has 15 residues. As DNA, the CDR3 is TGTGCCAGCTCACCACCGGGCGGGAAATCCTACGAGCAGTACTTC. Translating it yields CASSPPGGKSYEQYF.

This chain links TRBV24-1 with TRBJ1-5; 7 positions agree with TRBD1. Germline trimming cut 8 bases from V and 4 bases from J; bases unmatched to any gene: 10. From germline, CDR1 is KGHDR and CDR2 SFDVKD. The CDR3 covers 15 residues. The CDR3 sequence: CATTLPGTENQPQHF. In DNA form, the CDR3 reads TGTGCCACCACACTGCCCGGGACAGAAAATCAGCCCCAGCATTTT.

The genes are TRBV27 and TRBJ1-6, with D perhaps TRBD1 (5 bases). The CDR3 runs 17 residues. Germline V lookup: CDR1 MNHEY, CDR2 SMNVEV (reference sequence). V was shortened by 6 bases and J by 5 bases, with 20 bases between the two germline ends. CDR3 protein: CASSTSRRQSNNSPLHF. The CDR3 DNA follows: TGTGCCAGCAGCACTAGCAGAAGACAGTCGAATAATTCACCCCTCCACTTT.

This clone occurred once. The chain combines TRBV4-2 with TRBJ2-1; TRBD2 agrees at 9 bases. The CDR3 loop spans 16 amino acids. Trimming cost V 0 bases and J 6 bases; bases outside gene matches: 6. CDR1 is LGHNA and CDR2 is YNFKEQ in the germline V gene. The CDR3, as DNA: TGTGCCAGCAGCCAAGATGAAAGCGGGAGGTCCAATGAGCAGTTCTTC. This gives the protein CASSQDESGRSNEQFF.

The V gene is TRBV11-3, the J gene TRBJ2-1; the match to TRBD1 covers 8 bases. This CDR3 contains 15 residues. V trimming: 5 bases; J trimming: 2 bases; junction bases outside the gene matches: 5. Per germline, CDR1 SGHNT and CDR2 YENEEA. CDR3 coding DNA: TGTGCCAGCAGCAAAAGACAGGGGCCCTACAATGAGCAGTTCTTC. It translates to CASSKRQGPYNEQFF.

The genes are TRBV7-8 and TRBJ2-2; 10 bases align to TRBD2. J was trimmed by 4 bases and V by 5 bases; bases with no gene match: 7. Germline V gene lookup returns CDR1 SGHVS and CDR2 FQNEAQ. The CDR3 contains 16 residues. CDR3: CASSPSGGAGTGELFF. The CDR3 DNA follows: TGTGCCAGCAGCCCAAGCGGGGGGGCGGGCACCGGGGAGCTGTTTTTT.

The rearrangement uses TRBV15 and TRBJ1-1; 7 nucleotides align to TRBD1. Per germline, CDR1 LNHNV and CDR2 YYDKDF (reference sequence). The CDR3 is 13 amino acids. V shed 0 bases and J 8 bases; nucleotides not matched to a gene: 3. CDR3 sequence reads: CATSREGTEEAFF. CDR3 nucleotide sequence: TGTGCCACCAGCAGAGAGGGGACAGAAGAAGCTTTCTTT.

The chain has TRBV6-6 and TRBJ2-1; D not certain. Germline CDR1 reads MNHNY; CDR2 reads SVGAGI (reference sequence). This CDR3 has 11 amino acids. Trimming cost V 2 bases and J 12 bases, with 8 bases left between them. Written as DNA, the CDR3 is TGTGCCAGCAGTTACCCTCTCGGGCAGTTCTTC. Its protein product is CASSYPLGQFF.

V and J are TRBV18 and TRBJ2-1; 7 bases agree with TRBD1. V shed 2 bases and J 9 bases; nucleotides not matched to a gene: 1. There are 12 residues in the CDR3. The germline V gene has CDR1 KGHSH and CDR2 LQKENI. CDR3 in DNA: TGTGCCAGCTCACCAGACAGGGCTGAGCAGTTCTTC. Translating gives CASSPDRAEQFF.

The CDR3 sequence: CASSQDNRVMNTEAFF. The CDR3 DNA follows: TGTGCCAGCAGCCAGGATAACAGGGTAATGAACACTGAAGCTTTCTTT. V gene TRBV3-1 (or the pseudogene TRBV3-2) combines with J gene TRBJ1-1, with D possibly being TRBD1 (6 bases). V lost 3 bases to trimming and J lost 0 bases, with 14 bases between them. The germline gives CDR1 LGHDT, CDR2 YNNKEL (reference sequence). This CDR3 comprises 16 residues.

V gene TRBV19 combines with J gene TRBJ1-5; 10 bases fit TRBD1. CDR3 length: 15 residues. Germline V gives CDR1 LNHDA, CDR2 SQIVND (reference sequence). Trimming at V came to 4 bases and at J to 6 bases, leaving 6 bases not matched to a gene. Written as DNA, the CDR3 is TGTGCCAGTAGTACCTGGGGACAGGGGATTCAGCCCCAGCATTTT. Protein sequence: CASSTWGQGIQPQHF.

This chain uses TRBV5-1 with TRBJ2-1, with TRBD2 identical over 9 bases. The CDR3 has 17 amino acids. CDR1 is SGHRS, CDR2 YFSETQ, per germline. Trimming removed 0 bases from V and 4 bases from J; junction bases left unmatched: 8. The CDR3 loop reads CASSLGLAGASYNEQFF. In DNA, the CDR3 is TGCGCCAGCAGCTTGGGCTTAGCGGGGGCCTCTTACAATGAGCAGTTCTTC.

This clone has a single count. The gene calls are TRBV4-3 and TRBJ2-7; D ambiguous. Germline V gives CDR1 LGHNA, CDR2 YSLEER. There are 15 residues in the CDR3. V shed 1 base and J shed 0 bases, with 10 bases lying between them. The CDR3: CASSQGQDNSYEQYF. DNA of the CDR3: TGCGCCAGCAGCCAAGGCCAAGACAACTCCTACGAGCAGTACTTC.